This T cell receptor beta chain was retrieved from a study of blood T cell repertoires in COVID-19 (TCRdb year 2020). For the wider study: Samples covering the acute and convalescent phases of COVID-19 were provided by collaborators in the United States, Italy and Spain. Samples were obtained from the ongoing ImmuneRACE study (first 160 participants) and from 950 to 1,500 subjects provided by 6 global collaborators. Where HLA class I and class II types were available, the types were taken from metadata supplied by the sample provider, not from assay-based typing. The material from the prospective study consisted of cDNA or gDNA derived from T cells, B-cell-depleted T cells, or PBMCs. Subjects who had been exposed to COVID-19, were actively infected with it, or had recovered from it provided the deeply sampled blood TCRbeta repertoires that made up the dataset. A de-identified subject ID, COVID-19 status, age in years and sex were almost always included in the sample metadata. The repertoires were released in a freely available public database intended as a resource for research on the immune response to SARS-CoV-2.

Broad study findings and their caveats: The amount of clinical and demographic metadata varied by source and participant and was provided uncurated.

Whole blood was collected in K2EDTA tubes by collaborating institutions according to the institutions' own protocols. Collaborator samples were shipped for TCRbeta analysis as frozen whole blood, isolated PBMCs, or DNA extracted from either sample type. The immunoSEQ Assay, a bias-controlled multiplex PCR, was used to amplify TCRbeta CDR3 regions from genomic DNA. Turning to the authors' computational methods: Nucleated cell counts per sample were estimated from amplification of reference gene primers within the assay. To quantify the absolute abundance of each unique TCRbeta CDR3 rearrangement, sequence reads were collapsed and filtered. For each sample, productive Simpson clonality was calculated as the square root of Simpson's diversity index over productive rearrangements. Not all clones reach the TCRdb copy of this immuneACCESS table, which keeps in-frame sequences only. Checked studies attribute under half of the gap to unresolved V genes and leave the rest unexplained. The D gene and trimming were derived from the DNA, and the V and J assignments and clone size from that table. For this sample there are under 170,000 clones; about nine tenths appear just once. The ten largest clones add up to about 4.2% of the sample.

Taken from the germline V gene, the CDR1 and CDR2 loops are MNHEY and SVGAGI. From the cysteine up to the phenylalanine, the CDR3 has a length of 15 residues. The CDR3 DNA has 45 bases and is translated from base 1. V loses 2 bases of germline sequence and J loses 5 bases, and the interval between the two ends is 15 bases. As for this clone: Its antigen remains undetermined. Base qualities are not provided; no much larger clone lies one nucleotide away.

The sample consisted of peripheral blood. This chain joins TRBV6-5 to TRBJ1-1; the D gene is perhaps TRBD1, from 5 matching bases. The source of this sequence is a woman aged 60-75 years with active or convalescent COVID-19. The DNA sequence is TGTGCCAGCAGTTACCGGCAGGGAATAGGGACTGAAGCTTTCTTT. The translation is CASSYRQGIGTEAFF.